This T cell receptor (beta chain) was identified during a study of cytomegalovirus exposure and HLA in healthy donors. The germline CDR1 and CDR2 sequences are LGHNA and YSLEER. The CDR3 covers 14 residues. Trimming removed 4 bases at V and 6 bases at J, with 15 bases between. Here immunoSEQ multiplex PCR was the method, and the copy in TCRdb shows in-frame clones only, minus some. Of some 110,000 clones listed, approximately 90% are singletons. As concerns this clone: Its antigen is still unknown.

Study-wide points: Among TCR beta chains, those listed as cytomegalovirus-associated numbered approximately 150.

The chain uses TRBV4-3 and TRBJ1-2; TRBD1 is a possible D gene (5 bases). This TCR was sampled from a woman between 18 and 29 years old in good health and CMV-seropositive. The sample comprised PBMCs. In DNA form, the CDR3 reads TGCGCCAGCAGCCCTGTCGGGGGATCCAATGGCTACACCTTC. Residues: CASSPVGGSNGYTF.